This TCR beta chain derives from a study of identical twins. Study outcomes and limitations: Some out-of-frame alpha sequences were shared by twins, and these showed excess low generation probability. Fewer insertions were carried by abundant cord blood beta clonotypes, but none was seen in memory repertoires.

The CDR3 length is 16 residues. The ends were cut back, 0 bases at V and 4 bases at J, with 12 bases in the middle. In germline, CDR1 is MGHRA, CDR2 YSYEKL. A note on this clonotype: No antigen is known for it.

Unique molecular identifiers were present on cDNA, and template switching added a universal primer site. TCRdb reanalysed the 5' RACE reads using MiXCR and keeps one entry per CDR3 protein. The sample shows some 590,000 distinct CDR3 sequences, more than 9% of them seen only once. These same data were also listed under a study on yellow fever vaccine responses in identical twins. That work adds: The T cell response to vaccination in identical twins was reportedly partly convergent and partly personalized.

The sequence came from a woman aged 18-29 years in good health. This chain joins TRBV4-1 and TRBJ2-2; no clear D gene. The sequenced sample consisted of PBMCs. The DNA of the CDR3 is TGCGCCAGCAGCCAAGATCTAGGTTTAGGCACCGGGGAGCTGTTTTTT. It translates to CASSQDLGLGTGELFF.